This entry is about one T cell receptor beta chain. This CDR3 spans 15 amino acids. Germline CDR1 is SGHTA and CDR2 is FQGNSA. V gave up 5 bases and J gave up 6 bases; unmatched junction bases: 5. These data are taken from a study of blood T cell repertoires in COVID-19. About the research overall: Samples taken during acute and convalescent COVID-19 were collected in the United States, Italy and Spain.

Using immunoSEQ multiplex PCR, the repertoire was profiled, and TCRdb retains in-frame clones only, with some absent. The sample has tens of thousands of clones, about 90% seen once. This chain links TRBV7-2 with TRBJ1-5; the match to TRBD1 covers 12 bases. The sequenced sample consisted of peripheral blood. The clonotype originates from a human donor with active COVID-19. The donor label of this sample is uncertain. CDR3 nucleotides: TGTGCCAGCAGCATGGGACAGGGGGCGAGTCAGCCCCAGCATTTT. It codes for CASSMGQGASQPQHF.